This T cell receptor beta chain emerged from a study of T-cell reconstitution after alpha-beta-depleted transplantation in children (dated by TCRdb to 2015 to 2016). Notes on the research overall: The study quantitatively tracked T-cell immune reconstitution after TCRalphabeta/CD19-depleted allogeneic hematopoietic cell transplantation in children using TCR repertoire profiling. The study at large found these results: In some patients, the high TCRbeta diversity seen at day 60 was put down to recipient T cells and intrathymic progenitors that had survived conditioning. Over the following months the frequencies of hyperexpanded clones went down, and after one year T-cell counts and TCRbeta diversity were mostly credited to newly produced T cells. Apparently early alphabetaT-cell count recovery about two months after transplant reportedly relied on only several hundred rapidly expanded clones derived from non-depleted graft cells.

Clipping removes 5 bases from V and 0 bases from J, with 7 as the unmatched junction base count. Reading from cysteine to phenylalanine, the CDR3 counts 15 amino acids. Just CDR3 DNA is preserved here, 45 bases in frame from base 1. Taken from the germline V gene, the CDR1 and CDR2 loops are MDHEN and SYDVKM. Library preparation employed PCR. Reads for this sample came from an Illumina HiSeq 2500. TCR library preparation used molecular barcoding, with unique molecular identifiers applied to normalize quantification of the TCRbeta repertoire. Using fastp at Q25 and MiXCR, TCRdb reprocessed the public reads and kept productive beta chains. Each CDR3 protein appears once, grouped with its most common genes and DNA. In this sample the table shows around 580,000 distinct CDR3 sequences, 25% to 30% of which occur a single time. The ten largest make up under 45% of the sample. With respect to this clonotype: Its recognized antigen is unknown. Per-base quality was not reported, and no clone a single base away is much larger than it.

This specimen's treatment or condition label, interpreted: allogeneic hematopoietic cell transplantation with graft depleted of TCRalphabeta T cells and CD19 B cells. The children who served as transplant recipients had been given grafts of TCRalphabeta/CD19-depleted allogeneic hematopoietic cells. Recombination linked TRBV28 to TRBJ2-7, with 7 bases in between that match TRBD2. The sequenced sample was PBMCs, obtained before TCRalphabeta/CD19-depleted stem cell transplant. This clonotype originated in a boy under three years old with Wiskott-Aldrich syndrome, due to receive a stem cell transplant. The nucleotide sequence is TGTGCCAGCAGTCCCCCGGGCGGGAGCTCCTACGAGCAGTACTTC. It encodes CASSPPGGSSYEQYF. Reference TRBV28 and TRBJ2-7 proteins supply the regions before and after the CDR3; the full variable domain is: DVKVTQSSRYLVKRTGEKVFLECVQDMDHENMFWYRQDPGLGLRLIYFSYDVKMKEKGDIPEGYSVSREKKERFSLILESASTNQTSMYLCASSPPGGSSYEQYFGPGTRLTVT.